Listed below are T cell receptor beta chains from one sample, sequenced in a study of cytomegalovirus exposure and HLA in healthy donors. TCRdb's table, derived via immunoSEQ multiplex PCR, lists solely in-frame clones and lacks some. The sample lists roughly 140,000 clones; around 90% were seen once. Sequencing used PBMCs. The receptor set was obtained from a woman aged 18-35 years in good health and CMV-seropositive. Each CDR3 is given without its conserved first and last residue. Each record gives: J gene, clone size, V gene, CDR3 protein. Size is stated for part of the rows, as once, few or many counts, or as a class when the clone is expanded.

>TRBJ1-2|.|TRBV11-3
ASSPRQGVRYGYT
>TRBJ1-4|.|TRBV15
ATSYRSENEKLF
>TRBJ2-1|.|TRBV5-1
ASSLVAGESNEQF
>TRBJ2-5|.|TRBV10-3
AISESLGQGLETQY
>TRBJ2-7|.|TRBV15
ATSRDRDDEQY
>TRBJ2-7|.|TRBV14
ASSQGDSFSYEQY
>TRBJ2-3|.|TRBV4-1
ASSQDLVLAGVDTQY
>TRBJ2-3|.|TRBV7-7
ASWMWRASTDTQY
>TRBJ2-7|.|TRBV28
ASRKPLSYEQY
>TRBJ1-5|.|TRBV6-1
ASSEWTGNSNQPQH
>TRBJ2-2|.|TRBV9
ASSPWTGDPGELF
>TRBJ2-5|.|TRBV11-3
ASSFGTTNQETQY
>TRBJ2-5|.|TRBV7-8
ASSLTGVVWETQY
>TRBJ2-3|.|TRBV20-1
MAESGDTQY
>TRBJ1-4|.|TRBV7-8
ASSRGQPEKLF
>TRBJ2-7|.|TRBV6-6
ASSFHSQGQY
>TRBJ2-7|.|TRBV28
ASYSGRAFYEQY
>TRBJ2-5|.|TRBV5-1
ASSFRAGTQETQY
>TRBJ2-6|once|TRBV30
ASGGANVLT
>TRBJ2-1|.|TRBV10-1
ASSQAVTYNEQF
>TRBJ1-1|.|TRBV5-1
ASSDRLNTEAF
>TRBJ2-2|.|TRBV29-1
SVVLAINTGELF
>TRBJ2-1|.|TRBV7-6
ASSVKDRGRYEQF
>TRBJ2-7|.|TRBV5-1
ASSISTSGNGNEQY
>TRBJ2-7|once|TRBV30
AWSYLSYEQY
>TRBJ2-7|.|TRBV7-2
ASSLRTDSYYEQY
>TRBJ2-2|once|TRBV6-5
ASTVSRGTGELF
>TRBJ2-3|.|TRBV10-3
AYRPETTDTQY
>TRBJ2-4|.|TRBV10-3
AISGSGRGDIQY
>TRBJ2-1|once|TRBV4-3
ASSPGLGGGRANEQF